Below, one TCR beta chain is given with its context. Those who participated ranged in age from 18 to 89 years and resided in about 24 US areas. Cohorts were determined from participant-reported clinical history. The source of the sample is a study of blood T cell repertoires in COVID-19. Study as a whole: COVID-19 samples collected from the United States, Italy and Spain covered acute and convalescent phases. PBMCs, B-cell-depleted T cells, or T cells provided the cDNA or gDNA that made up the material.

TCRdb keeps only in-frame clones here, not all; method: immunoSEQ multiplex PCR. Of hundreds of thousands of clones in the sample, 85% are singletons; the top ten hold 15% to 20%. The receptor was isolated from a man aged 35-49 years who had recovered from COVID-19. Sequencing was done on a sample of PBMCs or T cells enriched from blood (not recorded which).

The CDR3 sequence: CASSLVAGGPPGELFF. DNA of the CDR3: TGTGCCAGCAGCTTAGTGGCGGGAGGGCCCCCCGGGGAGCTGTTTTTT. The chain joins TRBV11-2 to TRBJ2-2, with 9 nucleotides matching TRBD2. Germline V gene lookup returns CDR1 SGHAT and CDR2 FQNNGV. The CDR3 length is 16 residues. Unmatched junction bases numbered 6, after V lost 1 base and J lost 6 bases.